This paragraph reports one T cell receptor (beta chain). Its matching antigen is unknown. Researchers built TCR beta libraries using quantitative 5'-RACE with molecular barcodes. One entry per CDR3 protein results from TCRdb running MiXCR on the 5' RACE reads. Altogether a few hundred thousand distinct CDR3 sequences are present, about 13% being singletons, with the ten largest covering 6.8%. This entry belongs to a study of CD8 T cells in ankylosing spondylitis. Study conclusions and caveats: Matched ankylosing spondylitis synovial fluid reportedly contained a significantly enriched population of disease-linked clones. The study identified a TCR beta motif of eight highly homologous variants that appeared characteristic of ankylosing spondylitis blood. With a CD8+ phenotype, disease-linked clones were relatively rare in peripheral blood.

Trimming stripped 0 bases from V and 8 bases from J, with 11 bases between. CDR3 size: 14 residues. Germline CDR1 SGHTS, CDR2 YDEGEE. The source of this sequence is a male donor with ankylosing spondylitis. The sample consisted of blood, either unsorted or a sorted T cell fraction (not recorded which). The rearrangement links TRBV5-8 to TRBJ1-4, with D perhaps TRBD1 (6 bases). The CDR3 loop reads CASSLDRVREKLFF. In nucleotides, the CDR3 is TGTGCCAGCAGCTTGGACAGGGTGCGGGAAAAACTGTTTTTT.